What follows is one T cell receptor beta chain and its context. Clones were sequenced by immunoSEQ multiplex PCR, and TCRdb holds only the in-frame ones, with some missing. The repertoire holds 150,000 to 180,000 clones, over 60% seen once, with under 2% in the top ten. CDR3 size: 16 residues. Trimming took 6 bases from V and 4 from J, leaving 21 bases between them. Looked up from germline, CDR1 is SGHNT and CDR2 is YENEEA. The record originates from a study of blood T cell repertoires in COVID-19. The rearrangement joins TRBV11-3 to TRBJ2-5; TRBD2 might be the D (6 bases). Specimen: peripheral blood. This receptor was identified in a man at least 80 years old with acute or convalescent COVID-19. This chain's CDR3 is CASRGGGLGKGETQYF. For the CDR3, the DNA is TGTGCCAGCAGGGGCGGAGGGCTGGGTAAGGGAGAGACCCAGTACTTC.